A single T cell receptor (beta chain) is shown here with its context. The sample is drawn from a study of shared clonotypes between healthy human individuals. The length of the CDR3 is 14 residues. CDR1 SGHAT and CDR2 FQNNGV come from the germline V gene. The V and J ends lost 1 base and 5 bases respectively, with 12 bases between them. TCRdb keeps only in-frame clones here, not all; method: immunoSEQ multiplex PCR. In the table there are roughly 640,000 clones, roughly 70% of which are singletons. The chain is built from TRBV11-2 and TRBJ2-7, with D perhaps matching TRBD2 (5 bases). This TCR was recovered from a woman younger than 45 in good health. The sample consisted of memory CD4+ T cells sorted from blood. Subset noted: CD45RA-negative fraction. The CDR3 sequence is CASSLARSSDEQYF. The CDR3 region has the DNA TGTGCCAGCAGCTTAGCGCGCAGTAGCGACGAGCAGTACTTC.